This TCR beta chain was recovered during a study of graft-versus-host responses after intestinal transplantation. Study-wide context: Tacrolimus and steroids were given for around three years to all recipients after anti-thymocyte globulin induction.

Comment on this clone: Its antigen is unidentified.

TCRdb keeps only in-frame clones here, not all; method: immunoSEQ multiplex PCR. The data show more than 85,000 clones, just under 95% seen once. Study-wide points: Early after transplant, HvG clones declined as circulating GvH clones peaked. GvH clonotypes were identified within recipient marrow, with a subset emerging first in ileum or blood.

The J segment lost 6 bases and the V segment lost 5 bases, leaving 12 bases of the junction unmatched. Germline V gives CDR1 SGHAT, CDR2 FQNNGV. This CDR3 region has 15 residues. This TCR was recovered from a human donor who received an intestinal transplant. V and J are TRBV11-2 and TRBJ2-7; 8 bases match TRBD2. The sequences come from unstimulated CD8+ T cells sorted from spleen or lymph node cells, collected before intestinal transplant. In DNA form, the CDR3 reads TGTGCCAGCAGCGTAATGGCGGGAGGCTCTTCCGAGCAGTACTTC. Its protein product is CASSVMAGGSSEQYF.